These 29 T cell receptor beta chains were sequenced from one sample in a study of shared clonotypes between healthy human individuals. Measured with immunoSEQ multiplex PCR; TCRdb has only the in-frame clones, and not every one. Of approximately 1.5 million clones detected, around 98% appear once; the ten largest clones hold about 0.4%. The sequencing sample was made of naive CD4+ T cells sorted from blood. Subset indicated: CD45RA+ positively selected. The receptors shown here come from a man aged 25 to 40 in good health.

The chain couples TRBV4-3 to TRBJ2-7; 7 nucleotides align to TRBD1. Trimming took 3 bases from V and 3 from J; bases not matched to a gene: 5. Germline values: CDR1 LGHNA, CDR2 YSLEER. CDR3 length: 14 residues. CDR3 amino acids: CASSQAQGYYEQYF. CDR3 DNA sequence: TGCGCCAGCAGCCAGGCACAGGGGTACTACGAGCAGTACTTC.

The chain employs TRBV11-2 and TRBJ2-3; possibly TRBD1 for D (5 bases). There are 16 residues in the CDR3. Trimming shortened V by 0 bases and J by 0 bases, and 10 bases separated the two germline ends. Germline lookup yields CDR1 SGHAT and CDR2 FQNNGV. The CDR3 region has the DNA TGTGCCAGCAGCTTAGACCGACAGACTAGCACAGATACGCAGTATTTT. Amino acids: CASSLDRQTSTDTQYF.

Details on this clone: Within the sample, other DNA sequences also encode this same CDR3. The genes are TRBV15 and TRBJ2-7, with 10 bases fitting TRBD2. Unmatched junction bases numbered 4, after V lost 1 base and J lost 4 bases. Germline V gene data show CDR1 as LNHNV and CDR2 as YYDKDF (reference sequence). The CDR3 is 15 amino acids. CDR3 coding DNA: TGTGCCACCAGCAGAGCAACTAGCGGGACTTACGAGCAGTACTTC. The encoded protein is CATSRATSGTYEQYF.

The rearrangement joins TRBV4-3 to TRBJ1-2, with D perhaps matching TRBD1 (5 bases). V lost 3 bases and J lost 8, with 13 bases in between. This CDR3 is 13 amino acids long. Germline assignment: CDR1 LGHNA and CDR2 YSLEER. The DNA of the CDR3 is TGCGCCAGCAGCCAGAGCACTACAGGAGGCTACACCTTC. It encodes CASSQSTTGGYTF.

The rearrangement links TRBV5-1 to TRBJ1-4; D is undetermined. CDR1 is SGHRS and CDR2 is YFSETQ in the germline V gene. The CDR3 totals 14 residues. V lost 0 bases to trimming and J lost 6 bases, with 9 bases between them. DNA of the CDR3: TGCGCCAGCAGCTTGGGTGACGGGTATGAAAAACTGTTTTTT. Amino acid sequence: CASSLGDGYEKLFF.

In its sample, this clone was seen a few times. The gene calls are TRBV4-2 and TRBJ1-5; D gene ambiguous. CDR1 is LGHNA, CDR2 YNFKEQ, per germline. V was trimmed by 0 bases and J by 6 bases, leaving 6 bases between them. The CDR3 covers 13 residues. The CDR3 bases are TGTGCCAGCAGCCAAGATCGCTTTCAGCCCCAGCATTTT. Its protein product is CASSQDRFQPQHF.

The chain carries TRBV11-3 and TRBJ2-3, with 12 bases identical to TRBD2. V shed 11 bases, J shed 6 bases, and the junction held 9 bases outside the gene matches. CDR3 length: 14 amino acids. Germline CDR1 SGHNT, CDR2 YENEEA. The CDR3 coding sequence is TGTGCCGGGTCTCTAGCGGGAGGGCCGGATACGCAGTATTTT. It encodes CAGSLAGGPDTQYF.

The chain couples TRBV27 to TRBJ2-2, with 9 bases lining up with TRBD1. The CDR3 has 16 amino acids. With 8 bases clipped from V and 3 bases from J, the junction kept 10 bases outside the gene matches. Germline loops: CDR1 MNHEY, CDR2 SMNVEV (reference sequence). The CDR3 region is CASRAWTGAHTGELFF. CDR3 nucleotide sequence: TGTGCCAGCCGCGCCTGGACAGGGGCGCACACCGGGGAGCTGTTTTTT.

The chain combines TRBV28 with TRBJ2-7; D not resolved. V gave up 6 bases and J gave up 3 bases, with 9 bases separating them. The length of the CDR3 is 12 residues. Germline CDR1 reads MDHEN; CDR2 reads SYDVKM. The DNA for the CDR3 is TGTGCCAGCAGCCCAGGTCGCTACGAGCAGTACTTC. Its protein product is CASSPGRYEQYF.

The chain recombines TRBV19 with TRBJ1-1, with 7 nucleotides matching TRBD1. V was pared by 8 bases and J by 3 bases, with 3 bases of the junction left unmatched. This CDR3 contains 12 residues. The germline V gene encodes CDR1 LNHDA and CDR2 SQIVND (reference sequence). CDR3 sequence reads: CASGDSYTEAFF. CDR3 coding DNA: TGTGCCAGTGGGGACAGTTACACTGAAGCTTTCTTT.

The chain is built from TRBV28 and TRBJ1-2; D not certain. V lost 5 bases, J lost 5 bases, and 9 bases lay in between. The length of the CDR3 is 12 residues. CDR1 and CDR2 (germline): MDHEN, SYDVKM. CDR3 sequence reads: CASSPPGYGYTF. The DNA of the CDR3 is TGTGCCAGCAGTCCGCCGGGGTATGGCTACACCTTC.

J is TRBJ1-2 and V is TRBV7-8; D might be TRBD1 (5 bases). Germline CDR1 reads SGHVS; CDR2 reads FQNEAQ. V was shortened by 2 bases and J by 8 bases, with 12 bases between the two germline ends. CDR3 length: 13 amino acids. This CDR3 is CASSLRTGKGYTF. Written as DNA, the CDR3 is TGTGCCAGCAGCTTACGAACAGGCAAAGGCTACACCTTC.

This sequence joins TRBV5-1 and TRBJ2-6, with a tentative D call TRBD2 (5 bases). Germline CDR1 SGHRS, CDR2 YFSETQ. There are 19 residues in the CDR3. V was pared by 4 bases and J by 0 bases, with 20 bases between. The CDR3 region is CASSPNTVRASSGANVLTF. DNA of the CDR3: TGCGCCAGCAGCCCCAATACCGTGAGGGCAAGCTCTGGGGCCAACGTCCTGACTTTC.

For this clone: Additional DNA sequences in this sample encode the identical CDR3. CDR3 sequence: CASSPFTSGQETQYF. The CDR3 DNA reads TGTGCCAGCTCACCATTCACTAGCGGTCAAGAGACCCAGTACTTC. The chain links TRBV18 to TRBJ2-5, with TRBD2 identical over 8 bases. This CDR3 is built from 15 residues. Trimming cost V 2 bases and J 2 bases; bases outside gene matches: 4. The germline gives CDR1 KGHSH, CDR2 LQKENI.

CDR3 region: CASKQRGGATDTQYF. CDR3 nucleotides: TGTGCCAGCAAACAAAGGGGCGGCGCCACAGATACGCAGTATTTT. The rearrangement uses TRBV7-2 and TRBJ2-3, with TRBD1 as a possible D gene (5 bases). The V end lost 7 bases, the J end lost 2 bases, and 16 bases lay between the germline ends. Looked up from germline, CDR1 is SGHTA and CDR2 is FQGNSA. The CDR3 has 15 amino acids.

This chain joins TRBV11-2 and TRBJ2-2; D remains unclear. The germline V and J ends were trimmed by 2 bases and 3 bases, with 4 bases remaining between them. Germline CDR1 is SGHAT and CDR2 is FQNNGV. This CDR3 spans 13 amino acids. CDR3 nucleotide sequence: TGTGCCAGCAGCTTACCAGACACCGGGGAGCTGTTTTTT. Encoded protein: CASSLPDTGELFF.

The chain couples TRBV7-2 to TRBJ2-5, with a possible D match to TRBD2 (6 bases). This CDR3 is built from 15 residues. Germline V CDR1 and CDR2: SGHTA, FQGNSA. The V gene lost 0 bases and the J gene lost 5 bases, with 13 bases spanning the gap. CDR3 DNA: TGTGCCAGCAGCTTAGCGGGGGGAAAAACGGAGACCCAGTACTTC. Protein: CASSLAGGKTETQYF.

The chain carries TRBV5-1 and TRBJ2-1; 7 positions agree with TRBD2. Germline V gives CDR1 SGHRS, CDR2 YFSETQ. Trimming at V came to 0 bases and at J to 6 bases, leaving 9 bases not matched to a gene. The CDR3 extends over 16 amino acids. CDR3 coding DNA: TGCGCCAGCAGCTTGGTTGGGGACTACTCATCCAATGAGCAGTTCTTC. As protein: CASSLVGDYSSNEQFF.

The gene calls are TRBV9 and TRBJ2-1, with D uncertain. Germline loops: CDR1 SGDLS, CDR2 YYNGEE. There are 13 residues in the CDR3. Trimming stripped 4 bases from V and 5 bases from J, with 10 bases between. CDR3 nucleotide sequence: TGTGCCAGCAGCAGACTGGTGCACAATGAGCAGTTCTTC. Protein product: CASSRLVHNEQFF.

The J gene is TRBJ1-5, the V gene TRBV27; D is ambiguous. Germline CDR1 and CDR2: MNHEY and SMNVEV (reference sequence). V shed 3 bases and J shed 2 bases, with 11 bases lying between them. CDR3 length equals 15 residues. The CDR3 coding sequence is TGTGCCAGCAGTTTCACTCTGGGTGGCAATCAGCCCCAGCATTTT. It codes for CASSFTLGGNQPQHF.

The chain recombines TRBV5-1 with TRBJ2-4; a possible D gene is TRBD1 (6 bases). This CDR3 spans 14 amino acids. The V gene lost 4 bases and the J gene lost 1 base, with 9 bases spanning the gap. In germline, CDR1 is SGHRS, CDR2 YFSETQ. The chain's CDR3 is CASSAQGAKNIQYF. The CDR3 DNA reads as TGCGCCAGCAGCGCACAGGGTGCCAAAAACATTCAGTACTTC.

V is TRBV5-1 and J is TRBJ1-2; 8 bases are shared with TRBD1. Germline trimming cut 4 bases from V and 0 bases from J; bases unmatched to any gene: 2. Per the germline V gene, CDR1 is SGHRS and CDR2 is YFSETQ. The CDR3 runs 14 residues. The CDR3 loop is CASSMGQANYGYTF. The CDR3 DNA reads TGCGCCAGCAGCATGGGACAGGCTAACTATGGCTACACCTTC.

V usage is TRBV5-4 and J usage is TRBJ1-3; D not resolved. This CDR3 is 14 amino acids long. Per germline, CDR1 SGHNT and CDR2 YYREEE (reference sequence). V dropped 1 base and J dropped 0 bases, with 5 bases sitting between them. The CDR3 coding sequence is TGTGCCAGCAGCTTGACCGACTCTGGAAACACCATATATTTT. Translation gives CASSLTDSGNTIYF. The entire variable domain, with the rest obtained from reference TRBV5-4 and TRBJ1-3, is as follows: ETGVTQSPTHLIKTRGQQVTLRCSSQSGHNTVSWYQQALGQGPQFIFQYYREEENGRGNFPPRFSGLQFPNYSSELNVNALELDDSALYLCASSLTDSGNTIYFGEGSWLTVV.

The CDR3 spells CASTKEGYEQYF. CDR3 sequence (DNA): TGTGCCAGCACCAAAGAGGGGTACGAGCAGTACTTC. This chain links TRBV28 with TRBJ2-7, with D perhaps given as TRBD1 or TRBD2 (5 bases each). V lost 7 bases, J lost 4 bases, and 11 bases lay in between. The CDR3 contains 12 residues. Germline V gene lookup returns CDR1 MDHEN and CDR2 SYDVKM.

V is TRBV6-5 and J is TRBJ2-7; no reliable D call. Germline CDR1 is MNHEY and CDR2 is SVGAGI. CDR3 length: 14 amino acids. With 2 bases removed from V and 4 bases from J, the gap between germline ends came to 12 bases. The CDR3 spells CASSYGGSWYEQYF. The CDR3 nucleotides read TGTGCCAGCAGTTACGGCGGCTCGTGGTACGAGCAGTACTTC.

Only one count was recorded for this clone. The rearrangement joins TRBV11-3 to TRBJ2-1, with 13 positions matching TRBD2. Trimming at V came to 5 bases and at J to 9 bases, leaving 7 bases not matched to a gene. The V gene's germline CDR1 is SGHNT and CDR2 YENEEA. The CDR3 contains 15 residues. This CDR3 reads CASSTSGRAVGEQFF. The CDR3 DNA follows: TGTGCCAGCAGCACTAGCGGGAGGGCCGTGGGTGAGCAGTTCTTC.

Points on this clone: Different DNA sequences within this sample yield the same CDR3. J is TRBJ2-7 and V is TRBV6-5; no firm D call. The CDR3 is made up of 11 amino acids. V lost 5 bases and J lost 4, with 6 bases in between. Germline CDR1 MNHEY, CDR2 SVGAGI. This chain's CDR3 is CASSNLYEQYF. In DNA form, the CDR3 reads TGTGCCAGCAGTAATCTGTACGAGCAGTACTTC.

The V gene is TRBV10-1, the J gene TRBJ2-1; D gene unclear. CDR1 is WNHNN and CDR2 is SYGVQD in the germline V gene (reference sequence). Trimming left V 5 bases short and J 0 bases short, with 14 bases between. This CDR3 comprises 16 residues. CDR3 sequence (DNA): TGCGCCAGCAGTTTCAGCGCCCCGAGCTCCTACAATGAGCAGTTCTTC. This translates into CASSFSAPSSYNEQFF.

This rearrangement joins TRBV7-6 to TRBJ2-1, with 11 bases fitting TRBD2. Germline V gives CDR1 SGHVS, CDR2 FNYEAQ. The CDR3 runs to 18 residues. Trimming cost V 4 bases and J 0 bases; bases outside gene matches: 8. The DNA of the CDR3 is TGTGCCAGCAGCTCACTAGCGGGAGTCCCCAACTCCTACAATGAGCAGTTCTTC. The encoded protein is CASSSLAGVPNSYNEQFF.